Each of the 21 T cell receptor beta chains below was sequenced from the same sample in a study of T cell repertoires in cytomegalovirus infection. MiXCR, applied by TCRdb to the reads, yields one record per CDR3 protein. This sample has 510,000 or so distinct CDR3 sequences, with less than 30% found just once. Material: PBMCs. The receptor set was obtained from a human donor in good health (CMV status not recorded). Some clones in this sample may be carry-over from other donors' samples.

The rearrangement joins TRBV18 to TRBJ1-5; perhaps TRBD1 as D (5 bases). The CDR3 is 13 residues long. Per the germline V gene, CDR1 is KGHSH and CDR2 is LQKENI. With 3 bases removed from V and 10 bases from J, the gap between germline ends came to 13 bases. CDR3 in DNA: TGTGCCAGCTCACCCGAAGGGGTTGGACCCCAGCATTTT. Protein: CASSPEGVGPQHF.

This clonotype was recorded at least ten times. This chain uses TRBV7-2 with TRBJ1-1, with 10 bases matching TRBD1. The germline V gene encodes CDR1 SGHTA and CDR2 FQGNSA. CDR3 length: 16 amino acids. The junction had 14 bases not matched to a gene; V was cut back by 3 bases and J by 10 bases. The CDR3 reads CASSFDSDRGRGVAFF. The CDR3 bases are TGTGCCAGCAGCTTCGATTCCGACAGGGGGCGAGGGGTAGCTTTCTTT.

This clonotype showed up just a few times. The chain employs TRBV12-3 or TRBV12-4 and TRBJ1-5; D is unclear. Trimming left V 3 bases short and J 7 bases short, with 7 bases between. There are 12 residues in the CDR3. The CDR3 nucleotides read TGTGCCAGCAGTTTTAAAAACCAGCCCCAGCATTTT. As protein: CASSFKNQPQHF.

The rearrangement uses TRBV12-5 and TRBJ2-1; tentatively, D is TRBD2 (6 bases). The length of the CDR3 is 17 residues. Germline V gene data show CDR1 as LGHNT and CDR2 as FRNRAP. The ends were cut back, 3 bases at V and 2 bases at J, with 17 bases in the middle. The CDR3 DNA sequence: TGTGCTAGTGGTTTCCTCACCGGGACTGGCGCCTACAATGAGCAGTTCTTC. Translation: CASGFLTGTGAYNEQFF.

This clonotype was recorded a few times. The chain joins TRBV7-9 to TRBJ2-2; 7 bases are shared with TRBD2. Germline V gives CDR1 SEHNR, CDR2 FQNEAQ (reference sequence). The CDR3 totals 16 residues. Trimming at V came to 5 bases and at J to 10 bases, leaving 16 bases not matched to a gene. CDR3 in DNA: TGTGCCAGCAGCCCCGCGGGACTATTCCCGGCCGTGGAGCTGTTTTTT. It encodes CASSPAGLFPAVELFF.

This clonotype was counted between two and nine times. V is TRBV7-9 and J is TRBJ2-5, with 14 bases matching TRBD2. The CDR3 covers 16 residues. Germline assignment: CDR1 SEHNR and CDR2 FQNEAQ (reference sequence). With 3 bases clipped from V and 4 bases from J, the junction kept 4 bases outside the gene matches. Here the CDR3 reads CASSFLTSGRGETQYF. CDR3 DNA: TGTGCCAGCAGCTTTTTGACTAGCGGGAGGGGAGAGACCCAGTACTTC.

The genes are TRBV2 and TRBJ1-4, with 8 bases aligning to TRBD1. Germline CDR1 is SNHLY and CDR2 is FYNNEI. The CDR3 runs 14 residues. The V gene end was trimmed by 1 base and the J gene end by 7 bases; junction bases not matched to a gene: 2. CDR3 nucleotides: TGTGCCAGCAGTGAAGGACAGGGGATTGAAAAACTGTTTTTT. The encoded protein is CASSEGQGIEKLFF.

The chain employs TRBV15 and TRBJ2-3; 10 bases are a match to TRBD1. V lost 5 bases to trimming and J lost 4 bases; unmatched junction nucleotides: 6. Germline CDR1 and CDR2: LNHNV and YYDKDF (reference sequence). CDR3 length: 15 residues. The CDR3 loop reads CATSRDRGFSDTQYF. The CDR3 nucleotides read TGTGCCACCAGCCGGGACAGGGGTTTTTCAGATACGCAGTATTTT.

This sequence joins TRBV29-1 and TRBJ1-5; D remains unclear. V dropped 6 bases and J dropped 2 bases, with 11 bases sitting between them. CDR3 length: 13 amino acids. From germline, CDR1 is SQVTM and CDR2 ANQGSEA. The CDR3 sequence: CSVAKEGNQPQHF. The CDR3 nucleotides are TGCAGCGTGGCCAAAGAGGGCAATCAGCCCCAGCATTTT.

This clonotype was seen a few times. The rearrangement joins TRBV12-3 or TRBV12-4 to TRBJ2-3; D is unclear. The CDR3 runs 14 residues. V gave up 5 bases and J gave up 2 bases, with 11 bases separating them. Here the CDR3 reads CASSRIHFTDTQYF. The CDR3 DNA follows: TGTGCCAGCAGTCGCATCCACTTCACAGATACGCAGTATTTT.

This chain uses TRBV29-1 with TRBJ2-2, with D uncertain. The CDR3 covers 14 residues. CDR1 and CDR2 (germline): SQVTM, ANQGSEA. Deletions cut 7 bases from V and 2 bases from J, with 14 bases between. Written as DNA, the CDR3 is TGCAGCGCGATCACGGACGGAAACACCGGGGAGCTGTTTTTT. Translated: CSAITDGNTGELFF.

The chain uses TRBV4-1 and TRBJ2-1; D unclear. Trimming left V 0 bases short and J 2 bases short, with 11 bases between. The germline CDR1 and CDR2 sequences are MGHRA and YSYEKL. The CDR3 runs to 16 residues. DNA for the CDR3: TGCGCCAGCAGCCAAGAGGCGGCCACCGCCTACAATGAGCAGTTCTTC. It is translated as CASSQEAATAYNEQFF.

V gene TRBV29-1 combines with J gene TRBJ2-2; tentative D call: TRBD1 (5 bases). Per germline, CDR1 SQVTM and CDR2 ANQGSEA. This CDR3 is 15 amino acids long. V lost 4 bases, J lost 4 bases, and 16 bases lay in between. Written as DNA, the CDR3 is TGCAGCGTTGTAGTAGGCAGGGTTGGCACCGGGGAGCTGTTTTTT. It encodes CSVVVGRVGTGELFF.

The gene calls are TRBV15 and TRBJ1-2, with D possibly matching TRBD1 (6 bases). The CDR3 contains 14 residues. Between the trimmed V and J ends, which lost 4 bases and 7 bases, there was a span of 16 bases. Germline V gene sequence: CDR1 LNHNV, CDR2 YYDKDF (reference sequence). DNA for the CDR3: TGTGCCACCAGCAAACGGACAGTTTTAGGTGGCTACACCTTC. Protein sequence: CATSKRTVLGGYTF.

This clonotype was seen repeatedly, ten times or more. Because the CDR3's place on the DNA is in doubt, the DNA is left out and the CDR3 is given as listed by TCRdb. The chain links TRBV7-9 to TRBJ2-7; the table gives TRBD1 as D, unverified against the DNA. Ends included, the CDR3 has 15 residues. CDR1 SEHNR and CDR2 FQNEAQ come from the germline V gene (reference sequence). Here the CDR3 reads CASTFGSGGTYEQYF.

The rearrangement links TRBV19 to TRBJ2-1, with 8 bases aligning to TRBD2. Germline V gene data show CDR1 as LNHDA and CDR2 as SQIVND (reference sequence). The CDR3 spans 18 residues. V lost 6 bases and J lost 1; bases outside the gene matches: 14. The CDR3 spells CASSRPLWGTRSYNEQFF. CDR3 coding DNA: TGTGCCAGTAGCCGCCCGCTGTGGGGGACTAGATCCTACAATGAGCAGTTCTTC. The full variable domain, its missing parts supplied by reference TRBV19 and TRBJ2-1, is DGGITQSPKYLFRKEGQNVTLSCEQNLNHDAMYWYRQDPGQGLRLIYYSQIVNDFQKGDIAEGYSVSREKKESFPLTVTSAQKNPTAFYLCASSRPLWGTRSYNEQFFGPGTRLTVL.

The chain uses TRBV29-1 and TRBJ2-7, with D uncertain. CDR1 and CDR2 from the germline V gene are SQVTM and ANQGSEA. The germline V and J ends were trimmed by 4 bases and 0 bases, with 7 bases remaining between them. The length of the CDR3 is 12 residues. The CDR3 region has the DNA TGCAGCGTTGGGCAGGACTCCTACGAGCAGTACTTC. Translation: CSVGQDSYEQYF.

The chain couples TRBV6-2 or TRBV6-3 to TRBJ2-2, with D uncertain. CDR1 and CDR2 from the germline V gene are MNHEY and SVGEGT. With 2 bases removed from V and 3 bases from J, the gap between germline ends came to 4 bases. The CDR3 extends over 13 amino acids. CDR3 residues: CASSYQYTGELFF. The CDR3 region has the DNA TGTGCCAGCAGTTACCAATACACCGGGGAGCTGTTTTTT.

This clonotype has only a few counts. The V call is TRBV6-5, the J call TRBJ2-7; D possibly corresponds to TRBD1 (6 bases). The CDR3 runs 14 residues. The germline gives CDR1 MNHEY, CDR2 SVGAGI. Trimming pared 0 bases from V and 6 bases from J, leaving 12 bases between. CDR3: CASSYSPGQSEQYF. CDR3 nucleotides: TGTGCCAGCAGTTACTCCCCCGGACAGAGCGAGCAGTACTTC.

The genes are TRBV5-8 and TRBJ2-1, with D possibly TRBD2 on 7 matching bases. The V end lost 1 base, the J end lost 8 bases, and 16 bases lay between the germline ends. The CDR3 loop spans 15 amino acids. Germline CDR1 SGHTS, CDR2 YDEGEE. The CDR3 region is CASSLRRREGDEQFF. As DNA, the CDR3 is TGTGCCAGCAGCTTGAGAAGGAGGGAGGGGGATGAGCAGTTCTTC.

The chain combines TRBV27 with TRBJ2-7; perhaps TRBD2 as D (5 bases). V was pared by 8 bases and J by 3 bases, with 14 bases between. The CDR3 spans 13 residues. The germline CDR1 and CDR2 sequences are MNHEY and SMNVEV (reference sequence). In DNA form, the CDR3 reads TGTGCCAGCCGGCAGGAGGCCTTCTACGAGCAGTACTTC. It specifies CASRQEAFYEQYF.